A selection of T cell receptor beta chains follows, all from one sample in a study of shared clonotypes between healthy human individuals. This table comes from immunoSEQ multiplex PCR, and its TCRdb copy is limited to in-frame clones, with some not included. The sample has roughly 810,000 clones; roughly 96% are singletons. The material sequenced was naive CD8+ T cells sorted from blood. These receptors were collected from a man aged 25-40 years in good health. CDR3s include the opening cysteine and the closing phenylalanine or tryptophan. The D gene is left open where the match is weak. Size is stated for part of the rows, as once, few or many counts, or as a class when the clone is expanded.

D	size	V	J	CDR3	DNA
TRBD2	-	TRBV7-9	TRBJ2-1	CASSLVRGSSYNEQFF	TGTGCCAGCAGCTTAGTACGCGGGAGCTCCTACAATGAGCAGTTCTTC
-	-	TRBV12-5	TRBJ2-7	CASGLTTGRGHSYEQYF	TGTGCTAGTGGTTTGACCACCGGGCGGGGGCACTCCTACGAGCAGTACTTC
TRBD1	-	TRBV6-1	TRBJ2-1	CASSELQGAQSGEQFF	TGTGCCAGCAGTGAATTACAGGGGGCTCAGAGTGGTGAGCAGTTCTTC
-	-	TRBV27	TRBJ2-7	CASSPALENHEQYF	TGTGCCAGCAGTCCAGCCCTAGAGAACCACGAGCAGTACTTC
TRBD2	-	TRBV6-1	TRBJ2-1	CASSETAGAYNEQFF	TGTGCCAGCAGTGAAACGGCGGGAGCCTACAATGAGCAGTTCTTC
TRBD1	-	TRBV4-1	TRBJ1-5	CASSQDGQGDQPQHF	TGCGCCAGCAGCCAAGACGGACAGGGGGATCAGCCCCAGCATTTT
TRBD1	-	TRBV19	TRBJ2-1	CASTLAGGYNEQFF	TGTGCCAGTACCTTGGCAGGGGGTTACAATGAGCAGTTCTTC
-	few	TRBV5-1	TRBJ2-1	CASSFSGGYYNEQFF	TGCGCCAGCAGCTTTAGCGGAGGGTACTACAATGAGCAGTTCTTC
-	-	TRBV7-9	TRBJ2-3	CASSLVAESTDTQYF	TGTGCCAGCAGCTTAGTGGCAGAGAGCACAGATACGCAGTATTTT
TRBD1	-	TRBV7-9	TRBJ1-4	CASSSDRVWEKLFF	TGTGCCAGCAGTTCCGACAGGGTGTGGGAAAAACTGTTTTTT